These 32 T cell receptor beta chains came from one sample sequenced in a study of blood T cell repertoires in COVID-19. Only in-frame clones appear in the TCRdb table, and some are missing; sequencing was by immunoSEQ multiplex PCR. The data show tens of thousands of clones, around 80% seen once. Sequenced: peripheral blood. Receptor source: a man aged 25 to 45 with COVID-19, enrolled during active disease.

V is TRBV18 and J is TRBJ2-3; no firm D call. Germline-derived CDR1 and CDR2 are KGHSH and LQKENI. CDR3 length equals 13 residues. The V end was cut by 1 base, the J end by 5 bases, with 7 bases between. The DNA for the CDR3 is TGTGCCAGCTCACCACAATCAGGAGATACGCAGTATTTT. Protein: CASSPQSGDTQYF. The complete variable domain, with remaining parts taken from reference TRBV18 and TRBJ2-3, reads NAGVMQNPRHLVRRRGQEARLRCSPMKGHSHVYWYRQLPEEGLKFMVYLQKENIIDESGMPKERFSAEFPKEGPSILRIQQVVRGDSAAYFCASSPQSGDTQYFGPGTRLTVL.

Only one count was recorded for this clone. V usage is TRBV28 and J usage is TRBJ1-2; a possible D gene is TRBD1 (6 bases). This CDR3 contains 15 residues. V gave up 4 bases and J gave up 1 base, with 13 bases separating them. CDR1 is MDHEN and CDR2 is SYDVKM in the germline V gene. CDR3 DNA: TGTGCCAGCAGTTGGGTGGGGGCGCTTAACTATGGCTACACCTTC. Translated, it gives CASSWVGALNYGYTF.

CDR3 sequence reads: CASSFSPPGLAGGQGETQYF. The CDR3 bases are TGTGCCAGCAGTTTCAGCCCTCCGGGACTAGCGGGGGGCCAGGGGGAGACCCAGTACTTC. The chain couples TRBV27 to TRBJ2-5, with TRBD2 identical over 15 bases. CDR3 size: 20 residues. CDR1 is MNHEY, CDR2 SMNVEV, per germline (reference sequence). The V and J ends lost 3 bases and 5 bases, in that order; junction bases with no gene match: 16.

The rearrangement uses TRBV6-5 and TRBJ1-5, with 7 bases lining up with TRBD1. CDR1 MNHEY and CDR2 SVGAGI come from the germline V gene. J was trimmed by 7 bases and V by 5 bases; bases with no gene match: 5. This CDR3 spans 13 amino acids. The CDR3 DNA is TGTGCCAGCAGTCCCGACAGGGACCAGCCCCAGCATTTT. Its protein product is CASSPDRDQPQHF.

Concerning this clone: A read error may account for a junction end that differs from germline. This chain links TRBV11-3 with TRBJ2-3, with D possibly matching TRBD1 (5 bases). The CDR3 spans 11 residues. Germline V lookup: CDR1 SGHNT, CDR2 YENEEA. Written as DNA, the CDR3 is TGTGCCAGCAGCTTAGATGGGAACAGGCGTTTT. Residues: CASSLDGNRRF.

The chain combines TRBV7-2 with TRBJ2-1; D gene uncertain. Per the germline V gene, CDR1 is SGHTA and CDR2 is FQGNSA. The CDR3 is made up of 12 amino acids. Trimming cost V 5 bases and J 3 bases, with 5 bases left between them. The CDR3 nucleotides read TGTGCCAGCAGCCAGTTCTACAATGAGCAGTTCTTC. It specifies CASSQFYNEQFF. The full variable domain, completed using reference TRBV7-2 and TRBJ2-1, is GAGVSQSPSNKVTEKGKDVELRCDPISGHTALYWYRQSLGQGLEFLIYFQGNSAPDKSGLPSDRFSAERTGGSVSTLTIQRTQQEDSAVYLCASSQFYNEQFFGPGTRLTVL.

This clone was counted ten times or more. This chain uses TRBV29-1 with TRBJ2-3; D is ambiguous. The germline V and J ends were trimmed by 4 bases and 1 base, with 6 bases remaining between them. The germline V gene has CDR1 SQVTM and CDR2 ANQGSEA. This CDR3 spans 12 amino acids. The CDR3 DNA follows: TGCAGCGTTGTGACTGGCACAGATACGCAGTATTTT. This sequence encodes CSVVTGTDTQYF.

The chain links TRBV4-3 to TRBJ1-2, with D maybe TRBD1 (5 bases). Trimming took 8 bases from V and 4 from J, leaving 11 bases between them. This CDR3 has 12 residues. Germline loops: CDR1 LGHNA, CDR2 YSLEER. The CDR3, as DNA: TGCGCCAGCCCCCAGGGCGGCTATGGCTACACCTTC. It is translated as CASPQGGYGYTF.

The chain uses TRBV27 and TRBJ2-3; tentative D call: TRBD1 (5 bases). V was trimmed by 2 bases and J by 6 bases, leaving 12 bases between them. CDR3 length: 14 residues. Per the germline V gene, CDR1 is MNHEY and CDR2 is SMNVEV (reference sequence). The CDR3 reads CASSLGGAGDTQYF. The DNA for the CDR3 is TGTGCCAGCAGTTTAGGTGGGGCTGGCGATACGCAGTATTTT.

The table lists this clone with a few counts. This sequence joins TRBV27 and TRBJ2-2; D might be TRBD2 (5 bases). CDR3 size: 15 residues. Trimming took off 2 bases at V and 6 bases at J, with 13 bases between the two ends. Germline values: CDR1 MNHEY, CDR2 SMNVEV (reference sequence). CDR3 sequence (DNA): TGTGCCAGCAGTTTAGTTCCGGGATTCGCCGGGGAGCTGTTTTTT. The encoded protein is CASSLVPGFAGELFF.

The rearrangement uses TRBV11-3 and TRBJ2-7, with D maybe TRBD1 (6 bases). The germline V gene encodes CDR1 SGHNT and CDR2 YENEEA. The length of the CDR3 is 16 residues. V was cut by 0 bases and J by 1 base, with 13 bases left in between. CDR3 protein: CASSLEVTGRSYEQYF. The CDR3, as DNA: TGTGCCAGCAGCTTAGAAGTGACAGGTAGATCCTACGAGCAGTACTTC.

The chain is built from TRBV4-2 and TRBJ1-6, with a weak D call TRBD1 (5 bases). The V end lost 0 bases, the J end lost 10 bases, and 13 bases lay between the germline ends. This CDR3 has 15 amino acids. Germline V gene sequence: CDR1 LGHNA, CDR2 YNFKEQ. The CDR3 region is CASSQEPGGESPLHF. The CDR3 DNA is TGTGCCAGCAGCCAAGAACCCGGAGGGGAGTCACCCCTCCACTTT.

The CDR3 region is CASSGPGGGLGQFF. Written as DNA, the CDR3 is TGTGCCAGCAGTGGACCAGGGGGCGGTTTGGGGCAGTTCTTC. V gene TRBV2 combines with J gene TRBJ2-1; 8 bases map to TRBD1. V shed 4 bases, J shed 12 bases, and the junction held 11 bases outside the gene matches. In germline, CDR1 is SNHLY, CDR2 FYNNEI. CDR3 size: 14 residues.

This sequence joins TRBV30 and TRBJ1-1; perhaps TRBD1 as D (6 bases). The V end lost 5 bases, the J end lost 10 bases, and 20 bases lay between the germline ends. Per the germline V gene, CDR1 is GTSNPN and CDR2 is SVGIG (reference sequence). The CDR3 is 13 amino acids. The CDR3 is CAWDLKGQTRAFF. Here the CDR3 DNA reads TGTGCCTGGGACCTAAAGGGACAAACGAGAGCTTTCTTT. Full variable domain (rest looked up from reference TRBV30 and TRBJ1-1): SQTIHQWPATLVQPVGSPLSLECTVEGTSNPNLYWYRQAAGRGLQLLFYSVGIGQISSEVPQNLSASRPQDRQFILSSKKLLLSDSGFYLCAWDLKGQTRAFFGQGTRLTVV.

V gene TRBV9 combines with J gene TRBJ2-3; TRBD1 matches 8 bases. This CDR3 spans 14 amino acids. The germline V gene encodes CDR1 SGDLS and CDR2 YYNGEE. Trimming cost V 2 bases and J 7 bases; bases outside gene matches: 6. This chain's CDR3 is CASSVDRVENTQYF. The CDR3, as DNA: TGTGCCAGCAGCGTGGACAGGGTTGAGAATACGCAGTATTTT.

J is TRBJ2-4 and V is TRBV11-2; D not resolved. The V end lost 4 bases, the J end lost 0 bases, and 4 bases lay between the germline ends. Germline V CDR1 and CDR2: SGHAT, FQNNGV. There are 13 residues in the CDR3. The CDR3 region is CASSSLAKNIQYF. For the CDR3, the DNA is TGTGCCAGCAGCTCACTAGCCAAAAACATTCAGTACTTC.

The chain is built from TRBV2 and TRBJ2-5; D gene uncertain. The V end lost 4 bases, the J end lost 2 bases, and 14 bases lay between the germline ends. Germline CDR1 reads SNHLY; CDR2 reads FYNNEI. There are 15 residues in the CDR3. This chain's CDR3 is CASSVWAVIQETQYF. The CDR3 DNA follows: TGTGCCAGCAGTGTATGGGCCGTTATTCAAGAGACCCAGTACTTC.

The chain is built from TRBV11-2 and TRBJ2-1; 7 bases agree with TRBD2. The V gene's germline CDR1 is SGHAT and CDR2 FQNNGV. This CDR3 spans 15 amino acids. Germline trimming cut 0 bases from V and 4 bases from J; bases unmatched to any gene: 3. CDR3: CASSLDSGSYNEQFF. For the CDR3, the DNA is TGTGCCAGCAGCTTAGATAGCGGGTCATACAATGAGCAGTTCTTC.

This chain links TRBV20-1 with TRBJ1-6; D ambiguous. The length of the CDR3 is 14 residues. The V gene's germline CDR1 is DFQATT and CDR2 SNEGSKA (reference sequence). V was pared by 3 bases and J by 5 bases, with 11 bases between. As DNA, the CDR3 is TGCAGTGCTAGTTTACAGAGAAATAATTCACCCCTCCACTTT. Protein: CSASLQRNNSPLHF.

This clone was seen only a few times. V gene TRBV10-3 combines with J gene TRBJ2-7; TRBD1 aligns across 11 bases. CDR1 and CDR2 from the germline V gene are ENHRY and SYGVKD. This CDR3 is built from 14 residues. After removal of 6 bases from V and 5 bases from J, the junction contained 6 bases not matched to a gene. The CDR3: CAISGQGASNEQYF. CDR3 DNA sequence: TGTGCCATCAGCGGACAGGGGGCAAGCAACGAGCAGTACTTC.

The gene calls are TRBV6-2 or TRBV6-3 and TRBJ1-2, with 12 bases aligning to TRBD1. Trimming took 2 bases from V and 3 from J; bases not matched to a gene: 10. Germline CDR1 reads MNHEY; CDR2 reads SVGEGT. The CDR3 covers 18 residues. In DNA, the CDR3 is TGTGCCAGCAGTTACGGGGGACAGGGGGCTTCCCACTACTATGGCTACACCTTC. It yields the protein CASSYGGQGASHYYGYTF.

CDR3 DNA sequence: TGTGCCAGCAGCTTCTTTTACCCACCTAAACCCGACGGACGACTAGCGGGAGGAGAGGAGACCCAGTACTTC. Protein: CASSFFYPPKPDGRLAGGEETQYF. The chain joins TRBV21-1 to TRBJ2-5; the D call TRBD2 from the table was never checked on the DNA. TRBV21-1 is a listed pseudogene. The CDR3 loop spans 24 amino acids.

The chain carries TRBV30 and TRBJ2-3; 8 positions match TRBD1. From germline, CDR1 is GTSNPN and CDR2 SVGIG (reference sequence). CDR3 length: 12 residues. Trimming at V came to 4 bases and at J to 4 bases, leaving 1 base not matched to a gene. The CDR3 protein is CAWKQGADTQYF. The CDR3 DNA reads TGTGCCTGGAAACAGGGGGCAGATACGCAGTATTTT. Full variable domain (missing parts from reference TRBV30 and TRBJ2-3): SQTIHQWPATLVQPVGSPLSLECTVEGTSNPNLYWYRQAAGRGLQLLFYSVGIGQISSEVPQNLSASRPQDRQFILSSKKLLLSDSGFYLCAWKQGADTQYFGPGTRLTVL.

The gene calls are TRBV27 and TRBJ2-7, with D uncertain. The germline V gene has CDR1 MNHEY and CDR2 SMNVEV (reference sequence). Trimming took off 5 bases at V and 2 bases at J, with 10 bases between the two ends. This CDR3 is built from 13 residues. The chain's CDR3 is CASSAGGAYEQYF. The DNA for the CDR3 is TGTGCCAGCAGTGCCGGCGGTGCCTACGAGCAGTACTTC.

The CDR3 reads CASRPGTRGHHPLNTEAFF. DNA of the CDR3: TGTGCCAGCAGACCCGGAACAAGGGGACATCACCCCCTGAACACTGAAGCTTTCTTT. The chain carries TRBV7-2 and TRBJ1-1, with D possibly being TRBD1 (6 bases). Germline V gene lookup returns CDR1 SGHTA and CDR2 FQGNSA. Trimming pared 6 bases from V and 0 bases from J, leaving 26 bases between. This CDR3 region has 19 residues.

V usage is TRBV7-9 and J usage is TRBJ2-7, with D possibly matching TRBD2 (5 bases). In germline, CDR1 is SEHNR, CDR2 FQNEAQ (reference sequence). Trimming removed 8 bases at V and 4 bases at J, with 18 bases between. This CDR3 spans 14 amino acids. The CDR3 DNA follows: TGTGCCAGCGCTCCGTCGGGAAGCTCGTACGAGCAGTACTTC. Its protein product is CASAPSGSSYEQYF.

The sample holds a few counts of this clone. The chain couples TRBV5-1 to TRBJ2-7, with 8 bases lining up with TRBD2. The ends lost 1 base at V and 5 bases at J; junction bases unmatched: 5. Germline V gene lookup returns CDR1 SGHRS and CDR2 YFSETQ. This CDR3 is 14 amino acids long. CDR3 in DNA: TGCGCCAGCAGCTTGTTCGGGGGGGCCAACGAGCAGTACTTC. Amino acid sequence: CASSLFGGANEQYF.

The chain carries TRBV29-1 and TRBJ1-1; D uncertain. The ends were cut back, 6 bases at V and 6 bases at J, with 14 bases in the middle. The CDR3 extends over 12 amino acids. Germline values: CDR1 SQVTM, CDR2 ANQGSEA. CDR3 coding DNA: TGCAGCGTAGAGGTTTCGTACTCTGAAGCTTTCTTT. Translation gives CSVEVSYSEAFF.

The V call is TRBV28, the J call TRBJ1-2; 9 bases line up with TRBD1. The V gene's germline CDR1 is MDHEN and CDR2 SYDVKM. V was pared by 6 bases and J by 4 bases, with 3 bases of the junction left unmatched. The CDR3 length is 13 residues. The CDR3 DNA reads TGTGCCAGCAGCGACAGGGGGGTCTATGGCTACACCTTC. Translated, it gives CASSDRGVYGYTF.

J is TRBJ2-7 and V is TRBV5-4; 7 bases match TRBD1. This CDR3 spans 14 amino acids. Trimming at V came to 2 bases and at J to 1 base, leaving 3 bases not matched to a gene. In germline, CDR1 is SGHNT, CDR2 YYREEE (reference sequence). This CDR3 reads CASSFNRGSYEQYF. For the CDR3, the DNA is TGTGCCAGCAGCTTCAACAGGGGATCCTACGAGCAGTACTTC.

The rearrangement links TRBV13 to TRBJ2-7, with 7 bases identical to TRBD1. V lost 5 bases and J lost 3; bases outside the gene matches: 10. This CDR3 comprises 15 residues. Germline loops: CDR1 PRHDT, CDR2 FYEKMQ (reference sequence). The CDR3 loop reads CASSARGQLIYEQYF. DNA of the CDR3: TGTGCCAGCAGCGCGAGGGGACAGCTAATCTACGAGCAGTACTTC.

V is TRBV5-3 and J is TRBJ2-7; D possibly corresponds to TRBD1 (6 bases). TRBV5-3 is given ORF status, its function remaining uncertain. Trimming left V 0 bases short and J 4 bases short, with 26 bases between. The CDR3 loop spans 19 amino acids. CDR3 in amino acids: CARSLEGATWVQGYYEQYF. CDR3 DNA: TGTGCCAGAAGCTTGGAGGGCGCCACTTGGGTACAGGGCTATTACGAGCAGTACTTC.